Shown below are 26 T cell receptor beta chains from a single sample sequenced in a study of PD-L1 blockade in urothelial cancer. Generated by immunoSEQ multiplex PCR, the TCRdb table keeps only in-frame clones and is missing some. This table has tens of thousands of clones, 81% appearing once. As for time point: pretreatment peripheral blood. The material was PBMCs, obtained around atezolizumab (anti-PD-L1) treatment. Receptors were obtained from a man in his 70s with urothelial cancer.

J is TRBJ2-7 and V is TRBV6-5; TRBD1 matches 7 bases. After removal of 5 bases from V and 3 bases from J, the junction contained 4 bases not matched to a gene. CDR3 size: 13 residues. Germline CDR1 and CDR2: MNHEY and SVGAGI. The CDR3: CASSRGQYYEQYF. The CDR3 DNA is TGTGCCAGCAGTCGGGGACAGTACTACGAGCAGTACTTC.

The V call is TRBV4-1, the J call TRBJ2-1; the match to TRBD1 covers 9 bases. The V segment lost 0 bases and the J segment 4 bases; nucleotides outside the gene matches: 7. CDR1 MGHRA and CDR2 YSYEKL come from the germline V gene. The CDR3 covers 17 residues. This chain's CDR3 is CASSQDGGTGSYNEQFF. The CDR3 DNA follows: TGCGCCAGCAGCCAAGACGGAGGGACAGGGTCATACAATGAGCAGTTCTTC.

The chain is built from TRBV7-9 and TRBJ2-3; no reliable D call. This CDR3 spans 15 amino acids. V shed 5 bases and J shed 0 bases, with 12 bases lying between them. Germline assignment: CDR1 SEHNR and CDR2 FQNEAQ (reference sequence). CDR3 amino acids: CASSPSYFSTDTQYF. CDR3 in DNA: TGTGCCAGCAGCCCTTCTTACTTTAGCACAGATACGCAGTATTTT.

The chain employs TRBV29-1 and TRBJ1-1; no clear D gene. The CDR3 length is 15 residues. Germline lookup yields CDR1 SQVTM and CDR2 ANQGSEA. Trimming took 0 bases from V and 2 from J, leaving 13 bases between them. CDR3 nucleotide sequence: TGCAGCGTTGAAGAAGTCGGGAACATTAACACTGAAGCTTTCTTT. Its translation is CSVEEVGNINTEAFF.

The CDR3 DNA follows: TGCGCCAGCAGCTTGGAGGGGGCCCTAATGAACACTGAAGCTTTCTTT. Amino acids: CASSLEGALMNTEAFF. The genes are TRBV5-1 and TRBJ1-1; 7 nucleotides match TRBD1. V was pared by 0 bases and J by 0 bases, with 5 bases of the junction left unmatched. The germline V gene encodes CDR1 SGHRS and CDR2 YFSETQ. The CDR3 covers 16 residues.

CDR3 sequence (DNA): TGTGCCAGCAGCGCCCAGGGAGGGGGACGTGGGGCCGAGCAGTTCTTC. This encodes CASSAQGGGRGAEQFF. The V gene is TRBV9, the J gene TRBJ2-1; TRBD2 might be the D (7 bases). Trimming removed 3 bases at V and 10 bases at J, with 23 bases between. This CDR3 contains 16 residues. Germline V gene lookup returns CDR1 SGDLS and CDR2 YYNGEE. Supplemented by reference TRBV9 and TRBJ2-1, the full variable domain reads DSGVTQTPKHLITATGQRVTLRCSPRSGDLSVYWYQQSLDQGLQFLIQYYNGEERAKGNILERFSAQQFPDLHSELNLSSLELGDSALYFCASSAQGGGRGAEQFFGPGTRLTVL.

This clone has only a few counts. V and J are TRBV6-4 and TRBJ1-1, with D possibly being TRBD1 (6 bases). V dropped 4 bases and J dropped 4 bases, with 13 bases sitting between them. CDR1 MRHNA and CDR2 SNTAGT come from the germline V gene. CDR3 length: 14 residues. The CDR3 region is CASSANRVSTEAFF. CDR3 coding DNA: TGTGCCAGCAGTGCCAACAGGGTGAGCACTGAAGCTTTCTTT.

The gene calls are TRBV6-5 and TRBJ1-4; 7 bases map to TRBD1. This CDR3 is 15 amino acids long. Germline V lookup: CDR1 MNHEY, CDR2 SVGAGI. J was trimmed by 5 bases and V by 2 bases; bases with no gene match: 5. CDR3 amino acids: CASSYGGGANEKLFF. The CDR3 DNA sequence: TGTGCCAGCAGTTACGGAGGGGGCGCAAATGAAAAACTGTTTTTT.

The genes are TRBV7-2 and TRBJ2-7; 10 bases line up with TRBD2. The CDR3 is 14 amino acids. J was trimmed by 6 bases and V by 5 bases; bases with no gene match: 7. Germline V CDR1 and CDR2: SGHTA, FQGNSA. CDR3 in amino acids: CASSDPGLASEQYF. The CDR3 DNA follows: TGTGCCAGCAGCGATCCGGGACTAGCGAGCGAGCAGTACTTC.

The CDR3 loop is CASSSAGGGYTF. CDR3 DNA: TGTGCCAGCAGCTCAGCGGGAGGCGGCTACACCTTC. V and J are TRBV11-2 and TRBJ1-2, with D unclear. Per germline, CDR1 SGHAT and CDR2 FQNNGV. Trimming stripped 4 bases from V and 8 bases from J, with 11 bases between. CDR3 length equals 12 residues.

The chain uses TRBV6-5 and TRBJ2-1; D might be TRBD2 (5 bases). The length of the CDR3 is 11 residues. The germline V and J ends were trimmed by 5 bases and 9 bases, with 8 bases remaining between them. The germline gives CDR1 MNHEY, CDR2 SVGAGI. CDR3 sequence (DNA): TGTGCCAGCAGTACGAGGGCTGAGCAGTTCTTC. Protein: CASSTRAEQFF.

This sequence joins TRBV2 and TRBJ2-5; TRBD2 might be the D (6 bases). This CDR3 has 13 residues. CDR1 is SNHLY, CDR2 FYNNEI, per germline. V dropped 2 bases and J dropped 10 bases, with 14 bases sitting between them. CDR3 amino acids: CASSESREESQYF. The CDR3 DNA reads TGTGCCAGCAGTGAATCCAGGGAGGAAAGCCAGTACTTC.

The genes are TRBV19 and TRBJ2-2; D perhaps matches TRBD2 (5 bases). This CDR3 spans 15 amino acids. Trimming left V 9 bases short and J 3 bases short, with 17 bases between. In germline, CDR1 is LNHDA, CDR2 SQIVND (reference sequence). In DNA, the CDR3 is TGTGCCAGCAATAAGTCCCCCGGGGACACCGGGGAGCTGTTTTTT. Residues: CASNKSPGDTGELFF.

V and J are TRBV6-5 and TRBJ2-1, with TRBD2 as a possible D gene (7 bases). Germline-derived CDR1 and CDR2 are MNHEY and SVGAGI. Between the trimmed V and J ends, which lost 6 bases and 8 bases, there was a span of 20 bases. The CDR3 is made up of 15 amino acids. The CDR3 spells CASSTPGGLADEQFF. The CDR3 region has the DNA TGTGCCAGCAGCACCCCCGGGGGGCTAGCGGATGAGCAGTTCTTC.

A few counts support this clone. The chain carries TRBV14 and TRBJ2-7, with TRBD1 matching over 10 bases. Germline trimming cut 5 bases from V and 6 bases from J; bases unmatched to any gene: 7. Germline CDR1 is SGHDN and CDR2 is FVKESK. The CDR3 loop spans 14 amino acids. In DNA, the CDR3 is TGTGCCAGCAGCGTGGGACAGGGGTTTTCCGAGCAGTACTTC. Protein: CASSVGQGFSEQYF. Full variable domain (remainder filled in from reference TRBV14 and TRBJ2-7): EAGVTQFPSHSVIEKGQTVTLRCDPISGHDNLYWYRRVMGKEIKFLLHFVKESKQDESGMPNNRFLAERTGGTYSTLKVQPAELEDSGVYFCASSVGQGFSEQYFGPGTRLTVT.

This chain uses TRBV7-2 with TRBJ2-5; D remains ambiguous. The CDR3 is 17 residues long. Looked up from germline, CDR1 is SGHTA and CDR2 is FQGNSA. Trimming stripped 5 bases from V and 5 bases from J, with 24 bases between. CDR3 in amino acids: CASSAHSRPFRSETQYF. The CDR3, as DNA: TGTGCCAGCAGCGCGCACTCTCGCCCTTTTAGATCGGAGACCCAGTACTTC.

J is TRBJ2-7 and V is TRBV6-5; D is perhaps TRBD2 (5 bases). The germline gives CDR1 MNHEY, CDR2 SVGAGI. The CDR3 has 14 amino acids. V shed 5 bases and J shed 0 bases, with 11 bases lying between them. In DNA form, the CDR3 reads TGTGCCAGCAGTCGAGGACGGGACTCCTACGAGCAGTACTTC. Translating gives CASSRGRDSYEQYF.

This clone was seen a single time. The chain couples TRBV11-1 to TRBJ1-1; TRBD1 aligns across 8 bases. V lost 7 bases to trimming and J lost 1 base; unmatched junction nucleotides: 11. The CDR3 length is 16 residues. Per germline, CDR1 SGHAT and CDR2 FQDESV (reference sequence). CDR3 residues: CASNPVWGTGNTEAFF. As DNA, the CDR3 is TGTGCCAGCAACCCGGTTTGGGGGACAGGGAACACTGAAGCTTTCTTT.

The chain has TRBV19 and TRBJ2-7; D possibly corresponds to TRBD2 (6 bases). In germline, CDR1 is LNHDA, CDR2 SQIVND (reference sequence). Between the trimmed V and J ends, which lost 2 bases and 6 bases, there was a span of 20 bases. This CDR3 spans 16 amino acids. This CDR3 reads CASSIWGGIGAGEQYF. Here the CDR3 DNA reads TGTGCCAGTAGTATATGGGGCGGGATCGGGGCTGGCGAGCAGTACTTC.

The chain is built from TRBV5-1 and TRBJ2-3; 9 bases map to TRBD1. Trimming removed 4 bases from V and 1 base from J; junction bases left unmatched: 10. This CDR3 spans 17 amino acids. Germline values: CDR1 SGHRS, CDR2 YFSETQ. The CDR3, as DNA: TGCGCCAGCAGCCCGGACAGGGGTGGCGGGGGCACAGATACGCAGTATTTT. Translation: CASSPDRGGGGTDTQYF.

The chain is built from TRBV20-1 and TRBJ1-1, with D tentatively TRBD1 (5 bases). Germline CDR1 and CDR2: DFQATT and SNEGSKA (reference sequence). The CDR3 extends over 11 amino acids. The V and J ends lost 3 bases and 11 bases respectively, with 13 bases between them. CDR3 protein: CSASKSGMAFF. As DNA, the CDR3 is TGCAGTGCTAGTAAATCAGGGATGGCTTTCTTT.

The genes are TRBV10-3 and TRBJ1-5; no definite D call. The CDR3 is made up of 16 amino acids. Germline V lookup: CDR1 ENHRY, CDR2 SYGVKD. Trimming left V 0 bases short and J 2 bases short, with 11 bases between. CDR3 bases: TGTGCCATCAGTGAGTCGGAGGTTTTTGGCAATCAGCCCCAGCATTTT. This sequence encodes CAISESEVFGNQPQHF.

This sequence joins TRBV2 and TRBJ2-2, with 9 bases aligning to TRBD1. Germline assignment: CDR1 SNHLY and CDR2 FYNNEI. The CDR3 runs 14 residues. V lost 4 bases, J lost 7 bases, and 4 bases stayed unmatched. Written as DNA, the CDR3 is TGTGCCAGCAGTGCTGACAGGGGGTTCGGGGAGCTGTTTTTT. It codes for CASSADRGFGELFF.

The chain carries TRBV19 and TRBJ2-2; unclear D gene. CDR3 length equals 15 residues. The V end was cut by 2 bases, the J end by 2 bases, with 9 bases between. Germline V gives CDR1 LNHDA, CDR2 SQIVND (reference sequence). CDR3 protein: CASSIKTRNTGELFF. The CDR3, as DNA: TGTGCCAGTAGTATAAAGACTCGTAACACCGGGGAGCTGTTTTTT. The whole variable domain, filled in from reference TRBV19 and TRBJ2-2, reads DGGITQSPKYLFRKEGQNVTLSCEQNLNHDAMYWYRQDPGQGLRLIYYSQIVNDFQKGDIAEGYSVSREKKESFPLTVTSAQKNPTAFYLCASSIKTRNTGELFFGEGSRLTVL.

CDR3 protein: CAISEPTGREGDTQYF. CDR3 bases: TGTGCCATCAGTGAGCCGACAGGGCGGGAGGGCGATACGCAGTATTTT. The chain combines TRBV10-3 with TRBJ2-3, with 9 bases identical to TRBD2. Losses at the gene ends were 2 bases for V and 6 bases for J; bases not matched to a gene: 9. The CDR3 is made up of 16 amino acids. CDR1 is ENHRY and CDR2 is SYGVKD in the germline V gene.

The chain uses TRBV28 and TRBJ1-2; 7 nucleotides align to TRBD1. The CDR3 has 16 residues. Trimming cost V 5 bases and J 3 bases; bases outside gene matches: 12. CDR1 and CDR2 (germline): MDHEN, SYDVKM. The CDR3 sequence: CASSIDPAGGYYGYTF. As DNA, the CDR3 is TGTGCCAGCAGTATCGACCCGGCAGGGGGTTACTATGGCTACACCTTC.